This T cell receptor beta chain originates from a study of blood T cell repertoires in COVID-19. CDR1 SGHRS and CDR2 YFSETQ come from the germline V gene. The CDR3 length is 15 residues. Trimming cost V 2 bases and J 0 bases, with 6 bases left between them. This clone has only one observation. Authors' methods: Researchers report that nucleated cell counts were estimated from reference gene primer amplification. Here immunoSEQ multiplex PCR was the method, and the copy in TCRdb shows in-frame clones only, minus some. V, J and clone size were drawn from that table, and D and trimming were deduced from the DNA. The sample has around 250,000 clones; around nine tenths are singletons.

The genes are TRBV5-1 and TRBJ1-6; D is unclear. This sequence originates from a man in his forties with active or convalescent COVID-19. Sequencing was carried out using peripheral blood. CDR3 loop: CASSLTGSYNSPLHF. The CDR3 DNA follows: TGCGCCAGCAGCTTAACGGGCTCCTATAATTCACCCCTCCACTTT.